The 11 T cell receptor beta chains given below trace back to one sample, sequenced in a study of cytomegalovirus exposure and HLA in healthy donors. The PCR made use of 60 Vbeta and 13 Jbeta primers. The table came from immunoSEQ multiplex PCR; TCRdb's copy has only in-frame clones and leaves some out. The sample records about 170,000 clones, around 78% being singletons. Specimen: PBMCs. The receptors originated from a female donor in good health and CMV-seronegative.

CDR3 sequence: CASGPGLPSDTQYF. The CDR3 DNA sequence: TGTGCCAGCGGACCGGGACTCCCTTCCGATACGCAGTATTTT. V gene TRBV9 combines with J gene TRBJ2-3; maybe TRBD2 (6 bases). Looked up from germline, CDR1 is SGDLS and CDR2 is YYNGEE. The CDR3 length is 14 residues. V was shortened by 7 bases and J by 6 bases, with 18 bases between the two germline ends. The whole variable domain, filled in from reference TRBV9 and TRBJ2-3, reads DSGVTQTPKHLITATGQRVTLRCSPRSGDLSVYWYQQSLDQGLQFLIQYYNGEERAKGNILERFSAQQFPDLHSELNLSSLELGDSALYFCASGPGLPSDTQYFGPGTRLTVL.

The genes are TRBV6-5 and TRBJ1-5; no firm D call. V was shortened by 6 bases and J by 1 base, with 13 bases between the two germline ends. The CDR3 extends over 15 amino acids. CDR1 and CDR2 from the germline V gene are MNHEY and SVGAGI. DNA for the CDR3: TGTGCCAGCAGGGGAGACACGACAAGCAATCAGCCCCAGCATTTT. It yields the protein CASRGDTTSNQPQHF.

The chain links TRBV5-4 to TRBJ2-1; 8 bases align to TRBD2. Per the germline V gene, CDR1 is SGHNT and CDR2 is YYREEE (reference sequence). The CDR3 sequence is 14 residues long. Trimming removed 5 bases from V and 4 bases from J; junction bases left unmatched: 5. The CDR3 loop is CASRGTSGYNEQFF. In DNA form, the CDR3 reads TGTGCCAGCAGAGGTACTAGCGGATACAATGAGCAGTTCTTC.

The V and J genes are TRBV7-2 and TRBJ2-7; the match to TRBD2 covers 11 bases. Germline CDR1 and CDR2: SGHTA and FQGNSA. V lost 5 bases to trimming and J lost 5 bases; unmatched junction nucleotides: 11. The CDR3 consists of 16 residues. The CDR3 DNA is TGTGCCAGCAGCAAATACTATAGCGGGGGGGGGAACGAGCAGTACTTC. It encodes CASSKYYSGGGNEQYF.

The J gene is TRBJ1-1, the V gene TRBV6-5, with D tentatively TRBD1 (6 bases). V lost 6 bases and J 3 bases, leaving 11 bases between the germline ends. Per the germline V gene, CDR1 is MNHEY and CDR2 is SVGAGI. The CDR3 has 13 amino acids. The CDR3 is CASRGAIYTEAFF. CDR3 nucleotide sequence: TGTGCCAGCAGGGGGGCAATTTACACTGAAGCTTTCTTT.

The V call is TRBV27, the J call TRBJ2-7; D perhaps matches TRBD1 (5 bases). CDR1 is MNHEY, CDR2 SMNVEV, per germline (reference sequence). V dropped 6 bases and J dropped 2 bases, with 17 bases sitting between them. The CDR3 loop spans 15 amino acids. This CDR3 is CASRRGGQVPYEQYF. The DNA of the CDR3 is TGTGCCAGCAGAAGGGGCGGCCAGGTGCCCTACGAGCAGTACTTC.

This clone has just a few counts. The chain combines TRBV5-6 with TRBJ2-1; D uncertain. This CDR3 has 12 residues. The ends were cut back, 2 bases at V and 10 bases at J, with 10 bases in the middle. Germline V lookup: CDR1 SGHDT, CDR2 YYEEEE. In DNA form, the CDR3 reads TGTGCCAGCAGCTTTACGGTTGTGGAGCAGTTCTTC. This translates into CASSFTVVEQFF.

This clone was found once. The same CDR3 is also encoded by other DNA sequences in this sample. The chain recombines TRBV9 with TRBJ2-1; 10 bases line up with TRBD2. This CDR3 has 15 residues. After removal of 0 bases from V and 6 bases from J, the junction contained 3 bases not matched to a gene. Germline V gene data show CDR1 as SGDLS and CDR2 as YYNGEE. The CDR3 region is CASSVGPSGSNEQFF. CDR3 DNA sequence: TGTGCCAGCAGCGTAGGCCCTAGCGGGAGCAATGAGCAGTTCTTC.

The V gene is TRBV2, the J gene TRBJ2-7; 9 bases agree with TRBD1. In germline, CDR1 is SNHLY, CDR2 FYNNEI. This CDR3 is 15 amino acids long. Trimming at V came to 4 bases and at J to 0 bases, leaving 4 bases not matched to a gene. This CDR3 is CASSAQGASSYEQYF. The DNA for the CDR3 is TGTGCCAGCAGTGCACAGGGGGCAAGCTCCTACGAGCAGTACTTC.

This clone was seen more than once but under ten times. The chain combines TRBV5-1 with TRBJ1-2; 9 bases line up with TRBD1. This CDR3 has 14 residues. V was pared by 8 bases and J by 3 bases, with 8 bases of the junction left unmatched. Germline values: CDR1 SGHRS, CDR2 YFSETQ. DNA of the CDR3: TGCGCCAGTTATCCGGGACAGGGCGACTATGGCTACACCTTC. Encoded protein: CASYPGQGDYGYTF.

This clone turned up a few times. The chain recombines TRBV10-2 with TRBJ2-7; the match to TRBD2 covers 16 bases. Losses at the gene ends were 11 bases for V and 6 bases for J; bases not matched to a gene: 7. Germline CDR1 WSHSY, CDR2 SAAADI. The CDR3 extends over 14 amino acids. The CDR3 sequence: CAGGTSGGGCEQYF. The DNA for the CDR3 is TGCGCCGGGGGGACTAGCGGGGGGGGTTGCGAGCAGTACTTC.